This T cell receptor beta chain was recorded in a study of OX40 agonist ivuxolimab in advanced cancers. Study information: Ivuxolimab is a fully human IgG2 antibody that activates OX40 (CD134). Therapy given before enrollment (anti-PD-1, anti-PD-L1 or anti-CTLA-4) was allowed, and 40% to 50% had some. General study findings and limits: The antigens recognized by the expanded peripheral T cells, that is their antigen specificity, were not determined.

The CDR3 totals 16 residues. The germline V gene has CDR1 SGHKS and CDR2 YYEKEE (reference sequence). The ends lost 0 bases at V and 1 base at J; junction bases unmatched: 2. To note about this clone: Its antigen is undetermined.

Method: immunoSEQ multiplex PCR; TCRdb's copy keeps in-frame clones and lacks some. The table lists about 80,000 clones, approximately 84% of them singletons. This chain joins TRBV5-5 and TRBJ2-5, with 11 nucleotides matching TRBD2. Specimen: CD4+ or CD8+ T cells sorted from blood, collected in a trial of the OX40 agonist ivuxolimab. The sequence derives from an adult with an advanced solid tumor such as melanoma, head and neck, liver or kidney cancer. CDR3 loop: CASSLGLAGFQETQYF. As DNA, the CDR3 is TGTGCCAGCAGCTTGGGACTAGCGGGGTTCCAAGAGACCCAGTACTTC.